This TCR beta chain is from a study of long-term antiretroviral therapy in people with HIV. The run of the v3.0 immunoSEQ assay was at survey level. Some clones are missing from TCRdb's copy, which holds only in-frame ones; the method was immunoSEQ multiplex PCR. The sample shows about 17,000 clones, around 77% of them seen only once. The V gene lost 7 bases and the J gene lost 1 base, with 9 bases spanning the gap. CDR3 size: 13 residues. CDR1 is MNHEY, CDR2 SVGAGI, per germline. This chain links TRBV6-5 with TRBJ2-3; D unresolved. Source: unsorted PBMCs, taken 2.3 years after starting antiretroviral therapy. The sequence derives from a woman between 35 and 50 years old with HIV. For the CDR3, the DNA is TGTGCCAGCAATCAGCCTGGCACAGATACGCAGTATTTT. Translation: CASNQPGTDTQYF.